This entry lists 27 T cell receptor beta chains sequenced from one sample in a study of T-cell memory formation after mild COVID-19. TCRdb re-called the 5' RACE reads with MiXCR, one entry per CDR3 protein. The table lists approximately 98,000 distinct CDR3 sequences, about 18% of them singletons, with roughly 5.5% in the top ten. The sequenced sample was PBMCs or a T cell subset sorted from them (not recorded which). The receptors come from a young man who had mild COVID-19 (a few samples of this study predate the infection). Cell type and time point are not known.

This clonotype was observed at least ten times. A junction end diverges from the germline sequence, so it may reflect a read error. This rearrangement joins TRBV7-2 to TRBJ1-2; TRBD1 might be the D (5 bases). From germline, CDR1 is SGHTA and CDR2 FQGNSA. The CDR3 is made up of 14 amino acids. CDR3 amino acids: CASNLSGTNYGYTF. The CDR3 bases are TGTGCCAGCAACTTAAGTGGGACCAACTATGGCTACACCTTC.

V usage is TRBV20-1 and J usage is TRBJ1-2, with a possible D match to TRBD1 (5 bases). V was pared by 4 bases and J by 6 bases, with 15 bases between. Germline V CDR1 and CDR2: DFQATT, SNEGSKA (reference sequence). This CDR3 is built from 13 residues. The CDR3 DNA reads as TGCAGTGCTATAGGGTCGGGGGGGAATGGCTACACCTTC. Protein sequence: CSAIGSGGNGYTF.

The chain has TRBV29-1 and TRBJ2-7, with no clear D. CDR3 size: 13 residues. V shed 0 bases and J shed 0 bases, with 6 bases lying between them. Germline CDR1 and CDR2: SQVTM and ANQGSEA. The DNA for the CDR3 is TGCAGCGTTGAAGAGGGAATCTCCTACGAGCAGTACTTC. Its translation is CSVEEGISYEQYF.

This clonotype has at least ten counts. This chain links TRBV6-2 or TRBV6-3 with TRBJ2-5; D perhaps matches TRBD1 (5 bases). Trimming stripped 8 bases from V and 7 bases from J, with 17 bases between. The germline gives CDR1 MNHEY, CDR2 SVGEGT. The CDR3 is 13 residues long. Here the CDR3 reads CASAPRGHWTQYF. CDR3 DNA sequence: TGTGCCAGCGCTCCTAGAGGACACTGGACCCAGTACTTC.

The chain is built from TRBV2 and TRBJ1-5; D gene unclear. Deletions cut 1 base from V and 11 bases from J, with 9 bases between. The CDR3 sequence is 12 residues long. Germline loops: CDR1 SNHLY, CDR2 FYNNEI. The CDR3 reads CASSEDVGAQHF. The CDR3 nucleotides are TGTGCCAGCAGTGAAGACGTCGGGGCCCAGCATTTT. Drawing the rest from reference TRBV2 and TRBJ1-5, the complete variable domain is EPEVTQTPSHQVTQMGQEVILRCVPISNHLYFYWYRQILGQKVEFLVSFYNNEISEKSEIFDDQFSVERPDGSNFTLKIRSTKLEDSAMYFCASSEDVGAQHFGDGTRLSIL.

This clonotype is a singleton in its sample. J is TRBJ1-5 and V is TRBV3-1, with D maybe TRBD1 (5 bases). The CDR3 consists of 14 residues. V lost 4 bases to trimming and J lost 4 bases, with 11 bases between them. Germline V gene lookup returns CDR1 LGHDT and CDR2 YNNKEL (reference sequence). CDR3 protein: CASSLGTGNQPQHF. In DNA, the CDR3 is TGTGCCAGCAGCCTGGGGACGGGGAATCAGCCCCAGCATTTT. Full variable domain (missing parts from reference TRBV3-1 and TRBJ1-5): DTAVSQTPKYLVTQMGNDKSIKCEQNLGHDTMYWYKQDSKKFLKIMFSYNNKELIINETVPNRFSPKSPDKAHLNLHINSLELGDSAVYFCASSLGTGNQPQHFGDGTRLSIL.

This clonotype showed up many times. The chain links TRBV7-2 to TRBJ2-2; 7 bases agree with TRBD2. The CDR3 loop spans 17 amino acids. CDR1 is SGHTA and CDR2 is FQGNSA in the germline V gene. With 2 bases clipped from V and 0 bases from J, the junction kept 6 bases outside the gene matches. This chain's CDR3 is CASSLWAGVPNTGELFF. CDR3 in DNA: TGTGCCAGCAGCTTATGGGCGGGGGTTCCGAACACCGGGGAGCTGTTTTTT. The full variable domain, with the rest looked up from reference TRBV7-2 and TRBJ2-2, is GAGVSQSPSNKVTEKGKDVELRCDPISGHTALYWYRQSLGQGLEFLIYFQGNSAPDKSGLPSDRFSAERTGGSVSTLTIQRTQQEDSAVYLCASSLWAGVPNTGELFFGEGSRLTVL.

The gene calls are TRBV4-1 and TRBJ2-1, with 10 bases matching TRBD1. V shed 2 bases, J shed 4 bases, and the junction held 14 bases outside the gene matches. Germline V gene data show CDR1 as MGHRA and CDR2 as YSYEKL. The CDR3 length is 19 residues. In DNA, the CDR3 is TGCGCCAGCAGCCAATTCGTGACTCCGGGACAGGGGAGATACAATGAGCAGTTCTTC. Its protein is CASSQFVTPGQGRYNEQFF.

The CDR3 region is CASSRPGEETQYF. The CDR3 DNA sequence: TGTGCCAGCAGCCGACCGGGGGAAGAGACCCAGTACTTC. The chain recombines TRBV7-2 with TRBJ2-5, with a possible D match to TRBD2 (6 bases). CDR3 length: 13 residues. V was cut by 5 bases and J by 3 bases, with 10 bases left in between. Germline lookup yields CDR1 SGHTA and CDR2 FQGNSA.

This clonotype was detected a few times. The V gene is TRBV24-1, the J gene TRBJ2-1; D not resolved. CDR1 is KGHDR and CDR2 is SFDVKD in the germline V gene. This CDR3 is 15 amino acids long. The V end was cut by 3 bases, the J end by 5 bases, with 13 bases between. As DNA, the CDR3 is TGTGCCACCAGTGATCAGCCCAAATCCCACAATGAGCAGTTCTTC. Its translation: CATSDQPKSHNEQFF.

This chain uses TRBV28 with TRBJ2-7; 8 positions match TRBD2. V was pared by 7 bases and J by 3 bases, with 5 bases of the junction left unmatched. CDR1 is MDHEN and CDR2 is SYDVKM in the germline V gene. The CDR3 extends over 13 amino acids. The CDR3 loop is CASTPGGNYEQYV. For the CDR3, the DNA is TGTGCCAGCACCCCGGGAGGGAACTACGAGCAGTACGTC.

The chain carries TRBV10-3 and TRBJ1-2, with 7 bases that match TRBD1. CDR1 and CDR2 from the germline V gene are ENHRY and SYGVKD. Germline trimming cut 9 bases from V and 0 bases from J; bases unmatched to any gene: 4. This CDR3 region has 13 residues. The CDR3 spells CAIRTGANYGYTF. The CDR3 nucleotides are TGTGCCATTCGGACAGGAGCTAACTATGGCTACACCTTC.

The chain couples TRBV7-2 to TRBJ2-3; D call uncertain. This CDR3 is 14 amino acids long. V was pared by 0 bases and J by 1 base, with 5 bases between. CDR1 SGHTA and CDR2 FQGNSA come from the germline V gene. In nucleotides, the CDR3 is TGTGCCAGCAGCTTAGCGCCGGGCACAGATACGCAGTATTTT. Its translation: CASSLAPGTDTQYF.

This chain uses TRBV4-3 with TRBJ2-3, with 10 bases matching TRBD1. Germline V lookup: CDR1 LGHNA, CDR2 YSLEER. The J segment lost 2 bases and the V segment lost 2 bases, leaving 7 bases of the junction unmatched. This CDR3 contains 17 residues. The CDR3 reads CASSQLTGTGVTDTQYF. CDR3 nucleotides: TGCGCCAGCAGCCAACTTACCGGGACAGGGGTCACAGATACGCAGTATTTT.

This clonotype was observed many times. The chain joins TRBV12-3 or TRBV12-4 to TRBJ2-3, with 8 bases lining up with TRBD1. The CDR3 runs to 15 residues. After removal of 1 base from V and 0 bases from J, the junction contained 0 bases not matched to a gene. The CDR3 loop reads CASSLGQGSTDTQYF. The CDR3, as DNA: TGTGCCAGCAGTTTAGGACAGGGGAGCACAGATACGCAGTATTTT.

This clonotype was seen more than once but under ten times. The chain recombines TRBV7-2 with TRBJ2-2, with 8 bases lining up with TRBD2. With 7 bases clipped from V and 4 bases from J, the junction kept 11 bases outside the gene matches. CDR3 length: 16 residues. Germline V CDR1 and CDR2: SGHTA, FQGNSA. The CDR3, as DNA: TGTGCCAGCACCCCAGGGTCGCTAGCGGGCACCGGGGAGCTGTTTTTT. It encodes CASTPGSLAGTGELFF.

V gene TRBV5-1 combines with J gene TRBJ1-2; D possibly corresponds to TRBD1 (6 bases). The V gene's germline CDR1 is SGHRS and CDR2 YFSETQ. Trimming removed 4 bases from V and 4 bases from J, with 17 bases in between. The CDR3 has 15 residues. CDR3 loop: CASSRPGARGYGYTF. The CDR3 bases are TGCGCCAGCAGCCGTCCGGGGGCGCGAGGCTATGGCTACACCTTC.

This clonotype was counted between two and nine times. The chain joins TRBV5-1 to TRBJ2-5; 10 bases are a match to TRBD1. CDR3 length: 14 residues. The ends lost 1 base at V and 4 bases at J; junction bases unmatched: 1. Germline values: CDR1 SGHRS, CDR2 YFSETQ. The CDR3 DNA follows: TGCGCCAGCAGCTTGAGGGACAGGGGAGAGACCCAGTACTTC. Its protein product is CASSLRDRGETQYF. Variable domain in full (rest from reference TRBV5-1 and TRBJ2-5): KAGVTQTPRYLIKTRGQQVTLSCSPISGHRSVSWYQQTPGQGLQFLFEYFSETQRNKGNFPGRFSGRQFSNSRSEMNVSTLELGDSALYLCASSLRDRGETQYFGPGTRLLVL.

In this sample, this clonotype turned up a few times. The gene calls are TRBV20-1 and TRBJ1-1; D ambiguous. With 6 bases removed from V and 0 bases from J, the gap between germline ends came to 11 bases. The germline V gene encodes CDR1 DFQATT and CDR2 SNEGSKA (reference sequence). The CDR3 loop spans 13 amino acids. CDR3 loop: CSARTSLNTEAFF. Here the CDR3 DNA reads TGCAGTGCCCGTACGTCACTGAACACTGAAGCTTTCTTT.

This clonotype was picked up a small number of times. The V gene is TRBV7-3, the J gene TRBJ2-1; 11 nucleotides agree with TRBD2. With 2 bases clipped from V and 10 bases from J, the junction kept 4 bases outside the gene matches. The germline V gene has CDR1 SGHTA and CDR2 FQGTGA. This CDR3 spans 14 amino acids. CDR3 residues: CASSLPTSGGEQFF. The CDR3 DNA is TGTGCCAGCAGCTTACCCACTAGCGGGGGCGAGCAGTTCTTC.

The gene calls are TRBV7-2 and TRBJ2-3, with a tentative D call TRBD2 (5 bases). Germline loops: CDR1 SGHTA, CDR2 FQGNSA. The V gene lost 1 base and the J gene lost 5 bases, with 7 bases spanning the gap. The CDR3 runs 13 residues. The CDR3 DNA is TGTGCCAGCAGCTTAGGCGAGGGAGATACGCAGTATTTT. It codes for CASSLGEGDTQYF. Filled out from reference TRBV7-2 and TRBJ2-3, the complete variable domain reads GAGVSQSPSNKVTEKGKDVELRCDPISGHTALYWYRQSLGQGLEFLIYFQGNSAPDKSGLPSDRFSAERTGGSVSTLTIQRTQQEDSAVYLCASSLGEGDTQYFGPGTRLTVL.

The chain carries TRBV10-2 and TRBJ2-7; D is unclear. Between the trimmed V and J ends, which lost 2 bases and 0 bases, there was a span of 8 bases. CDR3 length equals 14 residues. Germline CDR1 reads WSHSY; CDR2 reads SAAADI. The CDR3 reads CASSEGISSYEQYF. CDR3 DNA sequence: TGCGCCAGCAGTGAGGGGATTAGCTCCTACGAGCAGTACTTC.

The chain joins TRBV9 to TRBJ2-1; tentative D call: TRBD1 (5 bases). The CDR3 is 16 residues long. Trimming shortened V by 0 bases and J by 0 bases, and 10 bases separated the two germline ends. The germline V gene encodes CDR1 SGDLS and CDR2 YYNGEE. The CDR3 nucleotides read TGTGCCAGCAGCGTAGCAAGGGGTGGCTCCTACAATGAGCAGTTCTTC. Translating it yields CASSVARGGSYNEQFF.

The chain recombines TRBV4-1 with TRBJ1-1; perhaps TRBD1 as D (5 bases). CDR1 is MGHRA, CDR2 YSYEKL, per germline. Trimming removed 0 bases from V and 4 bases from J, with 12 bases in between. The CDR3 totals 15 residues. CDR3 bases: TGCGCCAGCAGCCAAGAATGGAGTAGGGGCACTGAAGCTTTCTTT. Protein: CASSQEWSRGTEAFF.

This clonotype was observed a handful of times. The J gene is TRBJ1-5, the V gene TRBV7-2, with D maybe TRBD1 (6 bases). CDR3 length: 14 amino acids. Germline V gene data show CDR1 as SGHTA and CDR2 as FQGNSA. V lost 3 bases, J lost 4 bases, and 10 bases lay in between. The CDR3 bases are TGTGCCAGCAGCTTTACAGGGCCTAATCAGCCCCAGCATTTT. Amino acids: CASSFTGPNQPQHF.

Here the CDR3 DNA reads TGTGCCAGCAGCTTTAGCCCTTCCTACGAGCAGTACGTC. Amino acids: CASSFSPSYEQYV. The V and J genes are TRBV7-2 and TRBJ2-7; no firm D call. This CDR3 comprises 13 residues. Germline CDR1 reads SGHTA; CDR2 reads FQGNSA. The V gene lost 3 bases and the J gene lost 1 base, with 7 bases spanning the gap.

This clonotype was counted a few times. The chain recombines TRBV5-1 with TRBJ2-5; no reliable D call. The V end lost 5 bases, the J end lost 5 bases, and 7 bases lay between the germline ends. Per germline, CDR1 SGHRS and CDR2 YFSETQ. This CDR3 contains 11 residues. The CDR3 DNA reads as TGCGCCAGCAGGGAATCGGAGACCCAGTACTTC. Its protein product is CASRESETQYF. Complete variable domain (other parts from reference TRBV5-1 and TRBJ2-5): KAGVTQTPRYLIKTRGQQVTLSCSPISGHRSVSWYQQTPGQGLQFLFEYFSETQRNKGNFPGRFSGRQFSNSRSEMNVSTLELGDSALYLCASRESETQYFGPGTRLLVL.